The T cell receptor beta chain described here comes from a study of blood T cell repertoires in COVID-19. This CDR3 spans 14 amino acids. The germline V gene encodes CDR1 SEHNR and CDR2 FQNEAQ (reference sequence). V lost 4 bases and J lost 5, with 14 bases in between. TCRdb keeps only in-frame clones here, not all; method: immunoSEQ multiplex PCR. The data show about 170,000 clones, roughly 86% seen once. The sequence derives from a man between 40 and 49 years old who had recovered from COVID-19. The source material was peripheral blood. V usage is TRBV7-9 and J usage is TRBJ2-5, with D unclear. For the CDR3, the DNA is TGTGCCAGCAGCTACGAGCCCGCAGCGGAGACCCAGTACTTC. Encoded protein: CASSYEPAAETQYF.